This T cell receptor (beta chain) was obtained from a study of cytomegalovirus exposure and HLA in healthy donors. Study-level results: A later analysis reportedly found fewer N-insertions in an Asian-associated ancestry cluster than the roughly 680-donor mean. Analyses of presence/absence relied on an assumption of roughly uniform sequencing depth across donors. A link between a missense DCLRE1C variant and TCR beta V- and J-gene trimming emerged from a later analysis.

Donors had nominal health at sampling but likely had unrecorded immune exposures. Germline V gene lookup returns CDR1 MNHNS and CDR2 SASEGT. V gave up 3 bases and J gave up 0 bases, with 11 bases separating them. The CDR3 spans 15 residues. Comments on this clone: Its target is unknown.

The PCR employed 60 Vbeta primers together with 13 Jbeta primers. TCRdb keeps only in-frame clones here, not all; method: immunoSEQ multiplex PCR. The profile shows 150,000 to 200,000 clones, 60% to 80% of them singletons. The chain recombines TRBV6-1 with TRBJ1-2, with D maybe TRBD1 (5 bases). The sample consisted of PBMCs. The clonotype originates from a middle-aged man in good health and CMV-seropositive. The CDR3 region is CASSDVGRANYGYTF. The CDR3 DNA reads TGTGCCAGCAGTGATGTGGGGCGAGCTAACTATGGCTACACCTTC.